This T cell receptor (beta chain) came from a study of human T cells and chemical hapten exposure. Study-level background: Mostly female patients had alopecia areata, totalis or universalis. General study results and limits: Significantly more large CDR3 similarity clusters were formed by expanded TCRs than by controls. All donors were alopecia patients, so their immunity may differ from that of healthy people.

This clonotype was seen ten or more times. Its antigen is still unknown. TCRdb reprocessed the RACE reads via MiXCR and lists one record per CDR3 protein. The sample records a few hundred thousand distinct CDR3 sequences, about 6.9% being singletons. Time point reported: patch test 2, 6 weeks after DPC sensitization. Treatment noted: therapeutic diphenylcyclopropenone sensitization with weekly scalp DPC. The authors extracted total RNA from unfractionated whole blood. The CDR3 has 13 residues. Germline values: CDR1 MNHEY, CDR2 SVGEGT. Trimming left V 5 bases short and J 5 bases short, with 12 bases between.

This chain links TRBV6-2 or TRBV6-3 with TRBJ1-1; no clear D gene. This clonotype was obtained from a woman between 18 and 29 years old with alopecia areata. Some clones in this sample may be carry-over from other donors' samples. The input for sequencing was whole blood, taken in connection with sensitization to the hapten diphenylcyclopropenone (DPC). CDR3 protein: CASSLGRETEAFF. The CDR3 coding sequence is TGTGCCAGCAGTCTAGGTCGAGAAACTGAAGCTTTCTTT.